The 10 T cell receptor beta chains below come from one sample, sequenced in a study of T-cell reconstitution after alpha-beta-depleted transplantation in children. It was with unique molecular identifiers that the TCRbeta library was prepared. In TCRdb, the PCR reads were re-called with MiXCR into one record per CDR3 protein. Found here are hundreds of thousands of distinct CDR3 sequences, approximately 8.9% of them singletons; the top ten hold under 8%. The sequences come from PBMCs, mostly from graft donor cells, collected 180 days after TCRalphabeta/CD19-depleted stem cell transplant. The receptor set was obtained from a male patient younger than 18 who had a stem cell transplant for acute lymphoblastic leukemia, so the T cells may come from the graft donor.

This clonotype appeared many times. J is TRBJ2-7 and V is TRBV20-1; D remains unclear. The germline CDR1 and CDR2 sequences are DFQATT and SNEGSKA (reference sequence). The length of the CDR3 is 15 residues. V lost 1 base and J 0 bases, leaving 13 bases between the germline ends. In DNA, the CDR3 is TGCAGTGCTAGAGTATTCTCACTGAGCTCCTACGAGCAGTACTTC. It yields the protein CSARVFSLSSYEQYF.

In this sample, this clonotype turned up many times. The V call is TRBV4-1, the J call TRBJ2-5, with 8 nucleotides matching TRBD2. There are 16 residues in the CDR3. Germline V gene sequence: CDR1 MGHRA, CDR2 YSYEKL. The V and J ends lost 3 bases and 2 bases, in that order; junction bases with no gene match: 8. This CDR3 is CASSHLRTSPQETQYF. The CDR3 bases are TGCGCCAGCAGCCATCTGCGGACTAGCCCTCAAGAGACCCAGTACTTC.

This clonotype was found once. A clone one base away is much larger, so this may be a read error. The chain employs TRBV7-9 and TRBJ2-1, with unresolved D. The CDR3 spans 14 residues. From germline, CDR1 is SEHNR and CDR2 FQNEAQ (reference sequence). Trimming stripped 5 bases from V and 8 bases from J, with 16 bases between. CDR3 protein: CASSTPDGYDEQFF. The DNA of the CDR3 is TGTGCCAGCAGCACACCTGACGGATACGATGAGCAGTTCTTC.

The rearrangement links TRBV6-2 or TRBV6-3 to TRBJ1-1; a weak D match, TRBD1 (5 bases). Between the trimmed V and J ends, which lost 1 base and 6 bases, there was a span of 9 bases. This CDR3 contains 13 residues. Per germline, CDR1 MNHEY and CDR2 SVGEGT. DNA of the CDR3: TGTGCCAGCAGTTACTTAGGGGACCCTGAAGCTTTCTTT. This translates into CASSYLGDPEAFF.

This clonotype was found many times. The V and J genes are TRBV7-9 and TRBJ2-1; no definite D call. Germline CDR1 is SEHNR and CDR2 is FQNEAQ (reference sequence). Trimming removed 1 base from V and 2 bases from J, with 9 bases in between. CDR3 length: 15 amino acids. CDR3 sequence (DNA): TGTGCCAGCAGCTTAGGACTTCCTGCCTACAATGAGCAGTTCTTC. Translated, it gives CASSLGLPAYNEQFF. Full variable domain (remainder filled in from reference TRBV7-9 and TRBJ2-1): DTGVSQNPRHKITKRGQNVTFRCDPISEHNRLYWYRQTLGQGPEFLTYFQNEAQLEKSRLLSDRFSAERPKGSFSTLEIQRTEQGDSAMYLCASSLGLPAYNEQFFGPGTRLTVL.

This clonotype was detected many times. The V and J genes are TRBV9 and TRBJ2-3, with 7 bases fitting TRBD2. The CDR3 contains 17 residues. The V gene's germline CDR1 is SGDLS and CDR2 YYNGEE. J was trimmed by 0 bases and V by 4 bases; bases with no gene match: 11. In nucleotides, the CDR3 is TGTGCCAGCAGCACCCGAGGACTAGGCTCTAGCACAGATACGCAGTATTTT. Protein sequence: CASSTRGLGSSTDTQYF.

Ten or more counts support this clonotype. The chain couples TRBV6-6 to TRBJ2-7; no firm D call. Germline V gene lookup returns CDR1 MNHNY and CDR2 SVGAGI (reference sequence). V was trimmed by 5 bases and J by 2 bases, leaving 4 bases between them. The CDR3 consists of 11 residues. The CDR3 region is CASSTPYEQYF. Here the CDR3 DNA reads TGTGCCAGCAGTACACCCTACGAGCAGTACTTC.

This clonotype has just a few counts. The chain joins TRBV4-1 to TRBJ2-7; 9 bases are shared with TRBD1. CDR3 size: 19 residues. Trimming cost V 4 bases and J 2 bases; bases outside gene matches: 18. The germline V gene has CDR1 MGHRA and CDR2 YSYEKL. CDR3 nucleotide sequence: TGCGCCAGCAGCCTAAAACAGGGGGCCTTGGAGAGGGGGGCCTACGAGCAGTACTTC. Translated: CASSLKQGALERGAYEQYF.

This clonotype was seen ten or more times. This chain connects TRBV6-2 or TRBV6-3 to TRBJ2-7, with a weak D call TRBD1 (6 bases). Germline CDR1 reads MNHEY; CDR2 reads SVGEGT. The germline V and J ends were trimmed by 2 bases and 7 bases, with 12 bases remaining between them. The CDR3 loop spans 13 amino acids. CDR3 amino acids: CASSYDRISEQYF. The CDR3 region has the DNA TGTGCCAGCAGTTACGACAGGATTTCAGAGCAGTACTTC.

The table lists this clonotype with many counts. The V and J genes are TRBV20-1 and TRBJ2-7; possibly TRBD1 or TRBD2 for D (5 bases each). The CDR3 covers 15 residues. V lost 3 bases and J 3 bases, leaving 18 bases between the germline ends. Germline V gives CDR1 DFQATT, CDR2 SNEGSKA (reference sequence). The CDR3 is CSASPFWGPYYEQYF. CDR3 coding DNA: TGCAGTGCTAGCCCCTTCTGGGGACCTTACTACGAGCAGTACTTC.